This TCR beta chain was observed in a study of blood T cells in healthy people across ages. The CDR3 totals 15 residues. J lost 2 bases, V lost 6 bases, and 7 bases had no gene match. The use of a sample-barcoded 5' primer and a J-beta primer mix characterized a second PCR of about 7 to 12 cycles. In TCRdb, the 5' RACE reads were re-called with MiXCR into one record per CDR3 protein. Found here are some 1.4 million distinct CDR3 sequences, approximately 40% of them singletons; the top ten hold around 8%. This clonotype was observed once. Sequenced material: blood. The chain joins TRBV12-3 or TRBV12-4 to TRBJ2-1, with TRBD1 identical over 7 bases. The TCR sequence derives from a woman younger than 35 in good health. This chain's CDR3 is CASRPIGQAYNEQFF. The CDR3 bases are TGTGCCAGCAGACCAATCGGACAGGCCTACAATGAGCAGTTCTTC.